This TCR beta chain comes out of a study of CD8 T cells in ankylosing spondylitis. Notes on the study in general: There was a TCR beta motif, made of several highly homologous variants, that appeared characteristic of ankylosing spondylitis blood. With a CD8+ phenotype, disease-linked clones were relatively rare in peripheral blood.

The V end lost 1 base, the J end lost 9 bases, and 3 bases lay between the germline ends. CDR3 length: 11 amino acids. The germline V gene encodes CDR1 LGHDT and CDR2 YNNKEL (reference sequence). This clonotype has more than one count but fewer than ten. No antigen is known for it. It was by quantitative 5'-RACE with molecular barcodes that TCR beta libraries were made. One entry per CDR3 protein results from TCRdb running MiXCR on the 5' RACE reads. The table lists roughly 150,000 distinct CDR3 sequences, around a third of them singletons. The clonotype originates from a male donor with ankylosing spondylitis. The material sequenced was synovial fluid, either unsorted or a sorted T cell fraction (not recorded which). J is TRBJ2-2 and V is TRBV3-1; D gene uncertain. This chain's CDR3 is CASSQARELFF. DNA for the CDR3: TGTGCCAGCAGCCAAGCACGGGAGCTGTTTTTT.